Below, one TCR beta chain is given with its context. Antigen specificity is unknown. These data originate in a study of shared clonotypes between healthy human individuals. Study conclusions and caveats: Shared clonotypes across all four donors exceeded non-shared ones in generation probability. Clonotype sharing among donors was thought likely to change with sequencing depth.

The CDR3 is made up of 15 amino acids. Looked up from germline, CDR1 is SGHRS and CDR2 is YFSETQ. The V end was cut by 4 bases, the J end by 3 bases, with 17 bases between. Assay execution took place at the deep level. Libraries were prepared by immunoSEQ multiplex PCR; TCRdb keeps only in-frame clonotypes and omits some of them. This table has about 680,000 clones, about three quarters appearing once. The TCR was taken from a woman between 25 and 40 years old in good health. The sequenced sample was memory CD4+ T cells sorted from blood. Subset denoted: CD45RA-negative fraction. The chain is built from TRBV5-1 and TRBJ2-7; D is perhaps TRBD1 (7 bases). CDR3 amino acids: CASSPQGRGVYEQYF. The CDR3 bases are TGCGCCAGCAGCCCTCAGGGCAGGGGGGTCTACGAGCAGTACTTC.